The 10 T cell receptor beta chains given below trace back to one sample, sequenced in a study of blood T cell repertoires in COVID-19. TCRdb's table, derived via immunoSEQ multiplex PCR, lists solely in-frame clones and lacks some. The data show roughly 260,000 clones, with about 88% seen just once and roughly 4% held by the top ten. The sequencing sample was made of peripheral blood. These receptors came from a man in his fifties or sixties who had recovered from COVID-19.

This clone was seen a single time. The rearrangement uses TRBV4-1 and TRBJ2-7; possible D gene TRBD1, 6 bases. This CDR3 spans 16 amino acids. Trimming removed 2 bases at V and 0 bases at J, with 14 bases between. The germline V gene encodes CDR1 MGHRA and CDR2 YSYEKL. Here the CDR3 DNA reads TGCGCCAGCAGCCAACCCGGGACAAGGAACTCCTACGAGCAGTACTTC. Translation: CASSQPGTRNSYEQYF.

This rearrangement joins TRBV30 to TRBJ1-1; 7 bases map to TRBD1. Germline lookup yields CDR1 GTSNPN and CDR2 SVGIG (reference sequence). Trimming cost V 5 bases and J 1 base; bases outside gene matches: 4. The CDR3 totals 13 residues. CDR3 region: CAWARDRNTEAFF. Here the CDR3 DNA reads TGTGCCTGGGCACGGGACAGGAACACTGAAGCTTTCTTT.

The gene calls are TRBV19 and TRBJ2-6; 7 bases align to TRBD1. This CDR3 comprises 14 residues. Germline CDR1 is LNHDA and CDR2 is SQIVND (reference sequence). With 6 bases clipped from V and 4 bases from J, the junction kept 3 bases outside the gene matches. In DNA, the CDR3 is TGTGCCAGTAGGACAGGGCCCGGGGCCAACGTCCTGACTTTC. Its translation: CASRTGPGANVLTF.

The rearrangement links TRBV5-1 to TRBJ2-2, with a possible D match to TRBD2 (6 bases). V was pared by 0 bases and J by 2 bases, with 8 bases between. The CDR3 totals 15 residues. Germline CDR1 and CDR2: SGHRS and YFSETQ. In nucleotides, the CDR3 is TGCGCCAGCAGCTTGGACGGGGGAAACACCGGGGAGCTGTTTTTT. It yields the protein CASSLDGGNTGELFF.

The chain recombines TRBV5-1 with TRBJ1-4; 12 bases align to TRBD1. Germline V gene data show CDR1 as SGHRS and CDR2 as YFSETQ. V shed 4 bases and J 7 bases; nucleotides not matched to a gene: 5. There are 15 residues in the CDR3. CDR3 in amino acids: CASSTGTGGGEKLFF. As DNA, the CDR3 is TGCGCCAGCAGCACCGGGACAGGGGGCGGTGAAAAACTGTTTTTT.

This chain uses TRBV6-2 or TRBV6-3 with TRBJ1-1; no clear D. Germline V lookup: CDR1 MNHEY, CDR2 SVGEGT. The CDR3 is 12 residues long. V was cut by 3 bases and J by 4 bases, with 6 bases left in between. The CDR3 sequence: CASSYSSTEAFF. Here the CDR3 DNA reads TGTGCCAGCAGTTATTCGAGCACTGAAGCTTTCTTT.

The CDR3: CASSIVPGTANTEAFF. CDR3 in DNA: TGTGCCAGTAGTATAGTTCCGGGGACTGCGAACACTGAAGCTTTCTTT. The V and J genes are TRBV19 and TRBJ1-1, with D maybe TRBD1 (5 bases). From germline, CDR1 is LNHDA and CDR2 SQIVND (reference sequence). Trimming removed 1 base from V and 1 base from J, with 13 bases in between. The CDR3 has 16 residues.

The chain has TRBV5-1 and TRBJ2-3; 11 bases fit TRBD2. Per germline, CDR1 SGHRS and CDR2 YFSETQ. J was trimmed by 3 bases and V by 4 bases; bases with no gene match: 4. The CDR3 loop spans 15 amino acids. The CDR3 coding sequence is TGCGCCAGCAGCGTGACTAGCGGGGAAACAGATACGCAGTATTTT. It translates to CASSVTSGETDTQYF.

The J gene is TRBJ2-7, the V gene TRBV5-1, with D tentatively TRBD1 (6 bases). V gave up 0 bases and J gave up 7 bases, with 17 bases separating them. The CDR3 is made up of 15 amino acids. Germline V lookup: CDR1 SGHRS, CDR2 YFSETQ. CDR3 loop: CASSLGQASMGEQYF. The CDR3 DNA sequence: TGCGCCAGCAGCTTGGGACAGGCCTCGATGGGGGAGCAGTACTTC.

This clone has only one observation. This chain links TRBV5-7 with TRBJ2-7, with 8 bases lining up with TRBD1. TRBV5-7 is marked as an open reading frame, function uncertain. CDR3 length equals 15 residues. Trimming at V came to 4 bases and at J to 2 bases, leaving 8 bases not matched to a gene. Here the CDR3 DNA reads TGTGCCAGCAGCATAAAACGGACAGGGACCTACGAGCAGTACTTC. It yields the protein CASSIKRTGTYEQYF.